The present T cell receptor (beta chain) was sequenced within a study of patients and donors after allogeneic stem cell transplantation. TCRdb reprocessed the RT-PCR reads with MiXCR, giving one entry per CDR3 protein. The table includes about 960,000 distinct CDR3 sequences, roughly 17% detected once. Germline lookup yields CDR1 GTSNPN and CDR2 SVGIG (reference sequence). Trimming took off 0 bases at V and 5 bases at J, with 11 bases between the two ends. This CDR3 is built from 13 residues. The sequenced sample consisted of blood, either unsorted or a sorted T cell fraction (not recorded which). The chain employs TRBV30 and TRBJ2-7, with D possibly matching TRBD2 (6 bases). The origin of this receptor is a human donor who was either an allogeneic HSCT recipient or a stem cell or donor lymphocyte infusion donor (not recorded which). It is not recorded whose cells these are; they may come from a transplant donor. As DNA, the CDR3 is TGTGCCTGGAGTGTACAGCGGGTCCACGAGCAGTACTTC. Its protein is CAWSVQRVHEQYF.